Below are 3 T cell receptor beta chains sequenced from a single sample in a study of T cell repertoires in cytomegalovirus infection. TCRdb processed the reads anew with MiXCR; each CDR3 protein has one entry. The sample records 450,000 to 550,000 distinct CDR3 sequences, approximately 15% being singletons. The material sequenced was CD8+ T cells from PBMCs. The receptors here all came from a human donor in good health (CMV status not recorded). Some clones in this sample may be carry-over from other donors' samples.

This clonotype was seen only a few times. V usage is TRBV5-6 and J usage is TRBJ2-3; D might be TRBD1 (6 bases). Trimming shortened V by 4 bases and J by 2 bases, and 20 bases separated the two germline ends. Germline V CDR1 and CDR2: SGHDT, YYEEEE. The CDR3 runs 17 residues. In DNA form, the CDR3 reads TGTGCCAGCAGCCCCCTATTCCGGGACACAGACACAGATACGCAGTATTTT. Amino acid sequence: CASSPLFRDTDTDTQYF.

Only one count was recorded for this clonotype. The genes are TRBV4-1 and TRBJ2-3; D may be TRBD1 (6 bases). The CDR3 loop spans 15 amino acids. Germline V gene data show CDR1 as MGHRA and CDR2 as YSYEKL. V dropped 1 base and J dropped 4 bases, with 12 bases sitting between them. The CDR3 region is CASSQVGEGADTQYF. CDR3 sequence (DNA): TGCGCCAGCAGCCAAGTTGGAGAGGGGGCAGATACGCAGTATTTT.

CDR3 amino acids: CASRPGQGRGGYTF. The CDR3 DNA reads as TGTGCCAGCAGACCCGGACAGGGGAGGGGTGGCTACACCTTC. The rearrangement uses TRBV7-9 and TRBJ1-2; 9 bases align to TRBD1. This CDR3 has 14 residues. Unmatched junction bases numbered 9, after V lost 6 bases and J lost 7 bases. The germline gives CDR1 SEHNR, CDR2 FQNEAQ (reference sequence).